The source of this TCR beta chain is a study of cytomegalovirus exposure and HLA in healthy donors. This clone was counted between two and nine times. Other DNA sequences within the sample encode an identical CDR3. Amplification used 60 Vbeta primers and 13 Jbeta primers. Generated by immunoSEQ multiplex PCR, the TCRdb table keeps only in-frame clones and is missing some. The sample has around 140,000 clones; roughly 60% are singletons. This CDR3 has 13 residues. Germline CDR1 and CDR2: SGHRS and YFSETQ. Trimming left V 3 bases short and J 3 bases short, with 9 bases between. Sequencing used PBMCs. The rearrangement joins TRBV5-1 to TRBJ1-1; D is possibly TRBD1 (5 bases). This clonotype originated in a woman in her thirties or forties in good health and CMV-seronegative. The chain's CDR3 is CASSWGGDTEAFF. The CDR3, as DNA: TGCGCCAGCAGCTGGGGGGGGGACACTGAAGCTTTCTTT. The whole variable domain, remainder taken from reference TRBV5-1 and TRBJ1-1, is KAGVTQTPRYLIKTRGQQVTLSCSPISGHRSVSWYQQTPGQGLQFLFEYFSETQRNKGNFPGRFSGRQFSNSRSEMNVSTLELGDSALYLCASSWGGDTEAFFGQGTRLTVV.